The text below deals with one T cell receptor (beta chain). Its specificity is not known. CDR1 is SGHDT and CDR2 is YYEEEE in the germline V gene. The CDR3 loop spans 13 amino acids. The ends lost 1 base at V and 6 bases at J; junction bases unmatched: 0. This record comes from a study of shared clonotypes between healthy human individuals. Study information: A few men and a couple of women, aged 18 to 49, were donors. Study-wide findings and caveats: Non-shared clonotypes were found to have lower generation probabilities than the clonotypes that were shared by all four of the sorted-subset donors. There were few donors, and this limited the genetic and exposure-history diversity represented.

TCRdb's copy holds only in-frame clones and misses some; the assay was immunoSEQ multiplex PCR. Of hundreds of thousands of clones listed, 92% are singletons. CD8 cells regarded as naive lacked CD45RO, were positively chosen for CCR7, and omitted terminally differentiated effector memory CD45RA+ cells. This sequence was found in a young man in good health. The sample was naive CD8+ T cells sorted from blood. The chain combines TRBV5-6 with TRBJ2-7, with TRBD2 identical over 11 bases. The CDR3 region has the DNA TGTGCCAGCAGCTTGACTAGCGGGAGCGAGCAGTACTTC. This codes for CASSLTSGSEQYF.